This TCR beta chain was found in a study of blood T cell repertoires in COVID-19. Study overall: Some COVID-19 samples were acute and others convalescent; all came from the United States, Italy and Spain.

The CDR3 has 12 residues. Germline CDR1 is SNHLY and CDR2 is FYNNEI. J was trimmed by 2 bases and V by 8 bases; bases with no gene match: 2. Authors' processing steps: Amplification of reference gene primers provided the estimated nucleated cell counts. Profiled with immunoSEQ multiplex PCR; TCRdb holds only in-frame clones, not every one. V and J calls and clone size are copied from that table; D and trimming were computed from the DNA. There are some 270,000 clones in the sample; 65% to 85% occur only once, and roughly 3.6% lies in the top ten. Cohorts were assigned according to the clinical history that participants reported. Cohort 3 donors counted as recovered after two negative PCRs, clearance, or resolved symptoms.

The sample comprised PBMCs or T cells enriched from blood (not recorded which). This sequence originates from a man aged 45 to 65 who had recovered from COVID-19. The J gene is TRBJ2-7, the V gene TRBV2; 8 bases fit TRBD2. The CDR3 DNA sequence: TGTGCCAGCGGGACTAGACCCTACGAGCAGTACTTC. Translated: CASGTRPYEQYF.